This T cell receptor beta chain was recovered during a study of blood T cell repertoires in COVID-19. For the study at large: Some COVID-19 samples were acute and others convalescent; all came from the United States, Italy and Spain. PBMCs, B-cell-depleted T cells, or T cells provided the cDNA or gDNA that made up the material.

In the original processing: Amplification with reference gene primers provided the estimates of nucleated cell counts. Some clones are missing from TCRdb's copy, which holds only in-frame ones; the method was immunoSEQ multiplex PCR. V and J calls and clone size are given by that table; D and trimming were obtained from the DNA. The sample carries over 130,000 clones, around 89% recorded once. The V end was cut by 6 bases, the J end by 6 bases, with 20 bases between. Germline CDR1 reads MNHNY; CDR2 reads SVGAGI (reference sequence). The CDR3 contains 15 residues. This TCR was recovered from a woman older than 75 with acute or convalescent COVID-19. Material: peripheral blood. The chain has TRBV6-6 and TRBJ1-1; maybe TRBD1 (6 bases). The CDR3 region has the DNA TGTGCCAGCAGGGGGGATCTAATGGGGGCCGCTGAAGCTTTCTTT. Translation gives CASRGDLMGAAEAFF.